The 32 T cell receptor beta chains presented below share a single source sample, sequenced in a study of tumor-infiltrating lymphocytes in primary liver carcinoma (dated by TCRdb to 2016 to 2017). Without any cell sorting, total RNA and DNA were co-extracted from around 18-30 mg of bulk tissue using the AllPrep DNA/RNA mini kit. The reads were generated on an Illumina HiSeq 2500. Using a constant-region primer and ProtoScript II reverse transcriptase, TCRbeta-specific cDNA was reverse-transcribed from roughly 500 ng total RNA. TCRbeta libraries were built with three nested multiplex PCR rounds, a slightly modified ARM-PCR procedure. Each of the first two PCR rounds ran for about 10 cycles and used multiplex TRBV1-TRBV30 forward primers together with a Cbeta reverse primer. TCRdb itself trimmed the public reads at Q25 with fastp, ran MiXCR and retained productive beta chains. Rows with a matching CDR3 protein are joined into one entry that keeps the most common DNA and genes. The sample data list about 48,000 distinct CDR3 sequences, and about 68% of these were observed just once. The ten largest clonotypes hold 25% to 30% of the sample.

The specimen was liver tumor tissue from sampling region 3. Sample cell subset or site, as interpreted from the label and publication: tumor region T3, left-lateral pole. The receptors here all came from a man aged 35 to 55 with primary liver carcinoma and hepatitis B virus infection.

This clonotype has a single count. At one end, the junction sequence differs from germline, possibly due to a read error. The rearrangement uses TRBV12-3 or TRBV12-4 and TRBJ1-2, with D unclear. The CDR3 spans 12 residues. In DNA, the CDR3 is TGTACCAGCAGTTTGGGCACGGATGGCTACACCTTC. Protein: CTSSLGTDGYTF.

This sequence joins TRBV5-1 and TRBJ2-7; D remains unclear. Looked up from germline, CDR1 is SGHRS and CDR2 is YFSETQ. The germline V and J ends were trimmed by 3 bases and 7 bases, with 20 bases remaining between them. The CDR3 totals 15 residues. The CDR3 sequence is CASSSLELSPGEQYF. In DNA, the CDR3 is TGCGCCAGCAGCTCCCTGGAGCTATCCCCCGGAGAGCAGTACTTC.

The gene calls are TRBV10-3 and TRBJ1-5; 7 bases align to TRBD1. Near its end, the DNA agrees better with TRBJ2-3, so the J call may be wrong. This CDR3 contains 15 residues. The V gene's germline CDR1 is ENHRY and CDR2 SYGVKD. Written as DNA, the CDR3 is TGTGCCATCAGCTCCGGGACAGTAGGCAGTCAGCCCCAGTATTTT. Translated: CAISSGTVGSQPQYF.

J is TRBJ2-5 and V is TRBV11-2; TRBD1 might be the D (6 bases). The CDR3 covers 13 residues. Per germline, CDR1 SGHAT and CDR2 FQNNGV. The CDR3 DNA sequence: TGTACCAACAGGGCCGTGGGCCGAGAGACCCAGTACTTC. Amino acid sequence: CTNRAVGRETQYF. The whole variable domain, filled in from reference TRBV11-2 and TRBJ2-5, reads EAGVAQSPRYKIIEKRQSVAFWCNPISGHATLYWYQQILGQGPKLLIQFQNNGVVDDSQLPKDRFSAERLKGVDSTLKIQPAKLEDSAVYLCTNRAVGRETQYFGPGTRLLVL.

With respect to this clonotype: A read error is possible here, since a much larger clone lies one base away. The J gene is TRBJ2-7, the V gene TRBV5-1, with D perhaps matching TRBD2 (6 bases). Germline assignment: CDR1 SGHRS and CDR2 YFSETQ. Deletions cut 3 bases from V and 6 bases from J, with 19 bases between. This CDR3 is 15 amino acids long. For the CDR3, the DNA is TGCGCCAGCAGCTCCTCCGGGGACTTCCTTCCCGAGCAGTACTTC. This codes for CASSSSGDFLPEQYF.

A word on this clonotype: The final CDR3 position lacks the conserved phenylalanine or tryptophan, pointing to a likely read error. V and J are TRBV10-3 and TRBJ2-1; no reliable D call. V was trimmed by 0 bases and J by 5 bases, leaving 14 bases between them. CDR1 is ENHRY and CDR2 is SYGVKD in the germline V gene. The CDR3 has 16 amino acids. The CDR3 nucleotides read TGTGCCATCAGTGAGTCGGAAGGGTTTGGGGACAATGAGCAGTTCTTA. It is translated as CAISESEGFGDNEQFL.

This clonotype was observed many times. V gene TRBV24-1 combines with J gene TRBJ2-3; no reliable D call. This CDR3 is built from 15 residues. From germline, CDR1 is KGHDR and CDR2 SFDVKD. V was clipped by 3 bases and J by 1 base, with 10 bases between them. The CDR3 nucleotides are TGTGCCACCAGTGATCCCCGGCAGGGCACAGATACGCAGTATTTT. Amino acid sequence: CATSDPRQGTDTQYF.

Comments on this clonotype: The junction departs from germline at one end; a sequencing error may be responsible. The V and J genes are TRBV4-1 and TRBJ1-2; D is possibly TRBD1 (5 bases). The CDR3 totals 13 residues. From germline, CDR1 is MGHRA and CDR2 YSYEKL. The CDR3 DNA sequence: TGCGCGAGCAGTGAGACAGCTACCTATGGCTACACCTTC. Its protein is CASSETATYGYTF.

This clonotype turned up a few times. The gene calls are TRBV30 and TRBJ2-1; 9 nucleotides match TRBD2. Germline CDR1 and CDR2: GTSNPN and SVGIG (reference sequence). After removal of 3 bases from V and 8 bases from J, the junction contained 11 bases not matched to a gene. This CDR3 comprises 15 residues. CDR3 region: CAWREKREANDEQFF. As DNA, the CDR3 is TGTGCCTGGAGGGAGAAGCGGGAGGCCAACGATGAGCAGTTCTTC.

With respect to this clonotype: A much larger clone lies a single base off, so this may be a read error. This rearrangement joins TRBV7-9 to TRBJ2-1; D gene ambiguous. V was pared by 8 bases and J by 0 bases, with 8 bases between. CDR3 length: 13 residues. Germline V gene data show CDR1 as SEHNR and CDR2 as FQNEAQ (reference sequence). CDR3 region: CASLKGSYNEQFF. DNA for the CDR3: TGTGCCAGCCTCAAGGGCTCCTACAATGAGCAGTTCTTC.

The J gene is TRBJ2-2, the V gene TRBV12-3 or TRBV12-4; 9 nucleotides match TRBD2. Trimming removed 3 bases from V and 7 bases from J; junction bases left unmatched: 15. This CDR3 is 18 amino acids long. The CDR3 is CASSLDRPLGLAIGELFF. The DNA of the CDR3 is TGTGCCAGCAGTTTGGATCGTCCTTTGGGACTAGCCATCGGGGAGCTGTTTTTT.

This clonotype was recorded only once. One end of the junction is discordant with germline, which a read error may explain. V gene TRBV11-2 combines with J gene TRBJ2-5, with TRBD1 as a possible D gene (6 bases). The CDR3 is made up of 15 amino acids. In germline, CDR1 is SGHAT, CDR2 FQNNGV. DNA of the CDR3: TGTGCCAGCAGCGACCTGACAGGAGCGGAAGAGGCCCACTACTTC. It translates to CASSDLTGAEEAHYF.

This clonotype was counted many times. The chain combines TRBV10-3 with TRBJ1-1, with D perhaps TRBD1 (5 bases). Germline loops: CDR1 ENHRY, CDR2 SYGVKD. The germline V and J ends were trimmed by 5 bases and 3 bases, with 10 bases remaining between them. The CDR3 spans 13 residues. The chain's CDR3 is CAISRTGDTEAFF. CDR3 nucleotides: TGTGCCATCAGTAGAACAGGTGACACTGAAGCTTTCTTT.

This clonotype is judged large. The chain carries TRBV6-1 and TRBJ1-5; the D is unclear. Trimming stripped 2 bases from V and 2 bases from J, with 10 bases between. The CDR3 length is 15 residues. CDR1 is MNHNS, CDR2 SASEGT, per germline. CDR3 residues: CASSERGLGNQPQHF. CDR3 nucleotide sequence: TGTGCCAGCAGTGAACGGGGTCTTGGCAATCAGCCCCAGCATTTT.

Concerning this clonotype itself: Likely a read error: the CDR3 ends without its conserved phenylalanine or tryptophan. The DNA is omitted, as the CDR3 cannot be located on it reliably, and the CDR3 follows TCRdb's listing. The chain recombines TRBV11-2 with TRBJ2-1; the table's D call, TRBD2, was not checked against the DNA. Germline V gives CDR1 SGHAT, CDR2 FQNNGV. Ends included, the CDR3 has 16 residues. The CDR3 sequence: CASSLDIGLAMGEQIL.

This clonotype appeared once. The V and J genes are TRBV19 and TRBJ2-1; 9 bases match TRBD2. CDR1 is LNHDA and CDR2 is SQIVND in the germline V gene (reference sequence). The J segment lost 7 bases and the V segment lost 6 bases, leaving 13 bases of the junction unmatched. This CDR3 is built from 16 residues. CDR3 sequence: CASSRGGGGVSNEQFF. Written as DNA, the CDR3 is TGTGCCAGTAGCCGGGGAGGCGGGGGGGTGTCTAATGAGCAGTTCTTC.

In regard to this clonotype: At one of its ends the junction is not consistent with the germline gene, which may arise from a read error. The CDR3 reads CACSDSPNNEQFF. The CDR3, as DNA: TGCGCCTGCAGTGACAGTCCCAATAATGAGCAGTTCTTC. The chain is built from TRBV10-1 and TRBJ2-1; weak D call: TRBD1 (5 bases). The germline CDR1 and CDR2 sequences are WNHNN and SYGVQD (reference sequence). The CDR3 has 13 amino acids.

As regards this clonotype: A much larger clone differs from this one at a single base, so this may be a read error. The rearrangement links TRBV7-3 to TRBJ1-5; D is undetermined. CDR1 SGHTA and CDR2 FQGTGA come from the germline V gene. The CDR3 spans 16 residues. V dropped 5 bases and J dropped 0 bases, with 14 bases sitting between them. The CDR3 protein is CASSVRQTFSNQPQHF. The CDR3 DNA follows: TGTGCCAGCAGCGTACGCCAGACCTTTAGCAATCAGCCCCAGCATTTT. The full variable domain, completed using reference TRBV7-3 and TRBJ1-5, is GAGVSQTPSNKVTEKGKYVELRCDPISGHTALYWYRQSLGQGPEFLIYFQGTGAADDSGLPNDRFFAVRPEGSVSTLKIQRTERGDSAVYLCASSVRQTFSNQPQHFGDGTRLSIL.

About this clonotype itself: One end of the junction is discordant with germline, which a read error may explain. The chain links TRBV5-1 to TRBJ1-1; TRBD1 matches 8 bases. The germline V gene has CDR1 SGHRS and CDR2 YFSETQ. This CDR3 is built from 13 residues. The CDR3: CPSSPQGGTEAFF. The CDR3 DNA is TGCCCCAGCAGCCCACAGGGGGGCACTGAAGCTTTCTTT. Looking up the rest from reference TRBV5-1 and TRBJ1-1 gives the full variable domain: KAGVTQTPRYLIKTRGQQVTLSCSPISGHRSVSWYQQTPGQGLQFLFEYFSETQRNKGNFPGRFSGRQFSNSRSEMNVSTLELGDSALYLCPSSPQGGTEAFFGQGTRLTVV.

To note about this clonotype: A much larger clone lies a single base off, so this may be a read error. The chain combines TRBV5-1 with TRBJ1-5; D not certain. The CDR3 is 14 amino acids. CDR1 SGHRS and CDR2 YFSETQ come from the germline V gene. V lost 0 bases, J lost 2 bases, and 6 bases lay in between. CDR3 loop: CASSLGAGNQPQHF. CDR3 nucleotides: TGCGCCAGCAGCTTGGGTGCGGGCAATCAGCCCCAGCATTTT.

Turning to this clonotype: Mismatch with germline at one junction end may stem from a read error. V and J are TRBV7-8 and TRBJ2-1, with a tentative D call TRBD1 (7 bases). In germline, CDR1 is SGHVS, CDR2 FQNEAQ. The CDR3 loop spans 16 amino acids. The CDR3 sequence: CAISLGSGRGDNEQFF. The CDR3 DNA sequence: TGTGCCATCAGCTTAGGATCGGGCAGGGGGGACAATGAGCAGTTCTTC.

Regarding this clonotype: One junction end does not reproduce the germline sequence, and a read error may be involved. The rearrangement links TRBV11-2 to TRBJ2-2; D not certain. The germline CDR1 and CDR2 sequences are SGHAT and FQNNGV. The length of the CDR3 is 16 residues. The CDR3 sequence: CTSSSSQASNTGELFF. The CDR3 DNA reads TGTACCAGCAGTTCCAGTCAGGCTTCGAACACCGGGGAGCTGTTTTTT.

Comments on this clonotype: Since no conserved phenylalanine or tryptophan closes the CDR3, a read error is the likely cause. The rearrangement links TRBV11-2 to TRBJ1-2, with D tentatively TRBD1 (5 bases). The V gene's germline CDR1 is SGHAT and CDR2 FQNNGV. The CDR3 is 13 amino acids. CDR3 sequence: CASSLEGNCGYTL. CDR3 DNA: TGTGCCAGCAGCCTAGAGGGGAACTGTGGCTACACCCTC.

As concerns this clonotype: One end of the junction is discordant with germline, which a read error may explain. The V and J genes are TRBV11-1 and TRBJ2-7; D is undetermined. Germline assignment: CDR1 SGHAT and CDR2 FQDESV (reference sequence). The CDR3 has 13 residues. CDR3 protein: CASSEQAAYEQHF. CDR3 nucleotides: TGTGCCAGCAGCGAGCAGGCGGCCTACGAGCAACACTTC.

In its sample, this clonotype was seen many times. J is TRBJ1-6 and V is TRBV28; the D is unclear. The CDR3 runs 13 residues. Trimming took off 2 bases at V and 7 bases at J, with 6 bases between the two ends. The V gene's germline CDR1 is MDHEN and CDR2 SYDVKM. CDR3 sequence (DNA): TGTGCCAGCAGTTTAAAATTCAATTCACCCCTCCACTTT. Translating gives CASSLKFNSPLHF.

This clonotype was counted a few times. A much larger clone is a single base away; this may be a read error. The chain has TRBV28 and TRBJ2-7; 11 nucleotides match TRBD2. The CDR3 has 19 amino acids. Germline loops: CDR1 MDHEN, CDR2 SYDVKM. CDR3 loop: CASSPRQGYLAGGTGEKYF. CDR3 sequence (DNA): TGTGCCAGCAGTCCCAGACAGGGCTATCTAGCGGGAGGAACGGGCGAGAAGTACTTC.

This clonotype came up many times. The rearrangement uses TRBV7-8 and TRBJ1-1; no firm D call. CDR3 length: 12 amino acids. Per germline, CDR1 SGHVS and CDR2 FQNEAQ. The V end lost 2 bases, the J end lost 2 bases, and 3 bases lay between the germline ends. CDR3 protein: CASSLQNTEAFF. The CDR3 bases are TGTGCCAGCAGCTTACAAAACACTGAAGCTTTCTTT.

This clonotype qualifies as medium-sized. This chain links TRBV11-2 with TRBJ2-2; maybe TRBD2 (5 bases). Trimming shortened V by 5 bases and J by 0 bases, and 19 bases separated the two germline ends. The CDR3 is 18 amino acids. The germline V gene has CDR1 SGHAT and CDR2 FQNNGV. As DNA, the CDR3 is TGTGCCAGCAGCGACTCGTGGGCGAGGGTTACGAACACCGGGGAGCTGTTTTTT. Its protein product is CASSDSWARVTNTGELFF.

The count of this clonotype is one. The conserved closing phenylalanine or tryptophan is absent in this CDR3, likely reflecting a read error. CDR3 in DNA: TGTGCCAGCAGCCAAGGAGGAGTCGGGACGAAAGGCTACACCTCA. Translation: CASSQGGVGTKGYTS. J is TRBJ1-2 and V is TRBV14; a possible D gene is TRBD1 (5 bases). The CDR3 totals 15 residues. V lost 1 base, J lost 8 bases, and 17 bases lay in between. In germline, CDR1 is SGHDN, CDR2 FVKESK.

The rearrangement uses TRBV6-5 and TRBJ2-7, with no clear D. Trimming stripped 8 bases from V and 5 bases from J, with 16 bases between. The length of the CDR3 is 13 residues. The germline CDR1 and CDR2 sequences are MNHEY and SVGAGI. CDR3: CASRQVSGNEQYF. CDR3 DNA: TGTGCCAGCCGCCAAGTGAGTGGGAACGAGCAGTACTTC.

Turning to this clonotype: One end of the junction varies from germline; a read error may be responsible. The V gene is TRBV29-1, the J gene TRBJ2-1, with 9 bases lining up with TRBD2. This CDR3 spans 15 amino acids. Per the germline V gene, CDR1 is SQVTM and CDR2 is ANQGSEA. CDR3 region: CSVENSSGRLDEEFF. CDR3 DNA sequence: TGCAGCGTTGAAAATAGTAGCGGGAGACTCGATGAGGAGTTCTTC.

The sample holds one count of this clonotype. Germline is not matched at one junction end, which may reflect a read error. The chain carries TRBV6-5 and TRBJ2-2; tentatively, D is TRBD2 (6 bases). Per germline, CDR1 MNHEY and CDR2 SVGAGI. The CDR3 sequence is 17 residues long. DNA of the CDR3: TGTGCCAGCAGTTACTCTACGAAGCATGGGGACTCCGTAGAGCAGTTTTTT. It yields the protein CASSYSTKHGDSVEQFF.